A single sample gave rise to the 5 T cell receptor beta chains below, sequenced in a study of T-cell memory formation after mild COVID-19. MiXCR, applied by TCRdb to the 5' RACE reads, yields one record per CDR3 protein. The sample contains 200,000 or so distinct CDR3 sequences, more than 15% of which appear only once. Sequenced material: PBMCs or a T cell subset sorted from them (not recorded which). The receptors stem from an adult woman who had mild COVID-19 (a few samples of this study predate the infection). Cell type and time point are not known.

The chain combines TRBV12-3 or TRBV12-4 with TRBJ1-2; D not certain. There are 12 residues in the CDR3. V dropped 2 bases and J dropped 4 bases, with 5 bases sitting between them. The CDR3, as DNA: TGTGCCAGCAGTTTATCCAGCTATGGCTACACCTTC. Translation: CASSLSSYGYTF.

The chain carries TRBV7-2 and TRBJ1-1; 8 nucleotides match TRBD1. In germline, CDR1 is SGHTA, CDR2 FQGNSA. V lost 5 bases to trimming and J lost 3 bases; unmatched junction nucleotides: 8. The CDR3 contains 15 residues. CDR3 nucleotides: TGTGCCAGCAGCCGCCGGACAGGGCGGGACACTGAAGCTTTCTTT. It translates to CASSRRTGRDTEAFF.

The chain combines TRBV19 with TRBJ2-3; 13 nucleotides align to TRBD2. The length of the CDR3 is 15 residues. The J segment lost 6 bases and the V segment lost 8 bases, leaving 8 bases of the junction unmatched. Germline CDR1 and CDR2: LNHDA and SQIVND (reference sequence). The CDR3 region has the DNA TGTGCCAGTGGCGGGACTAGCGGGGCCAGGGATACGCAGTATTTT. It yields the protein CASGGTSGARDTQYF.

V gene TRBV20-1 combines with J gene TRBJ1-1, with D unclear. Trimming left V 1 base short and J 1 base short, with 4 bases between. The CDR3 runs to 12 residues. In germline, CDR1 is DFQATT, CDR2 SNEGSKA (reference sequence). The CDR3, as DNA: TGCAGTGCTAGAGGGGGGAACACTGAAGCTTTCTTT. Translating it yields CSARGGNTEAFF.

This clonotype has just a few counts. The rearrangement uses TRBV2 and TRBJ2-1, with 10 bases fitting TRBD2. Germline-derived CDR1 and CDR2 are SNHLY and FYNNEI. V trimming: 7 bases; J trimming: 2 bases; junction bases outside the gene matches: 5. CDR3 length equals 15 residues. The CDR3 coding sequence is TGTGCCAGCACCCTGAGCGGGGGGGCCTACAATGAGCAGTTCTTC. Translating it yields CASTLSGGAYNEQFF.